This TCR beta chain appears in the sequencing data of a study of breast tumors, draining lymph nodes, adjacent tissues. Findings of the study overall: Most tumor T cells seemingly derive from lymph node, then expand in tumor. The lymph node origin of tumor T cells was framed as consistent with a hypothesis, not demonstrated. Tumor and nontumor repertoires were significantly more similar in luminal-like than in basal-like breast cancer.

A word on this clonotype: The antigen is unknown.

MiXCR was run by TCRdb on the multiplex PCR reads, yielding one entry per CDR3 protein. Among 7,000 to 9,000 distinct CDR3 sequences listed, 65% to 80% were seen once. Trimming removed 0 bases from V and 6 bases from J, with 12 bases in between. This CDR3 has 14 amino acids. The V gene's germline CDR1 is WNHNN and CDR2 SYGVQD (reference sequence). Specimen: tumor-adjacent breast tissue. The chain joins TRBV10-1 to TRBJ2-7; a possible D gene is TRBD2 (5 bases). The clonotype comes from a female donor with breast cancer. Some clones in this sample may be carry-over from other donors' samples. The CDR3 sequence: CASSESTGSPEQYF. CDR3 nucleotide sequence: TGCGCCAGCAGTGAGTCCACGGGGAGTCCCGAGCAGTACTTC.